This T cell receptor (beta chain) was observed in a study of blood T cell repertoires in COVID-19. The method was immunoSEQ multiplex PCR; TCRdb's version includes in-frame clones alone and lacks a portion of them. The sample lists 320,000 or so clones, roughly 87% seen once, with roughly 1% in the top ten. Sequencing was carried out using PBMCs or T cells enriched from blood (not recorded which). This sequence was found in a woman aged 25-40 years who had recovered from COVID-19.

This CDR3 reads CASSEGGNQPQHF. The DNA of the CDR3 is TGTGCCAGCAGCGAAGGAGGAAATCAGCCCCAGCATTTT. This sequence joins TRBV7-9 and TRBJ1-5; unclear D gene. The CDR3 covers 13 residues. Germline V lookup: CDR1 SEHNR, CDR2 FQNEAQ (reference sequence). Trimming left V 5 bases short and J 4 bases short, with 9 bases between.